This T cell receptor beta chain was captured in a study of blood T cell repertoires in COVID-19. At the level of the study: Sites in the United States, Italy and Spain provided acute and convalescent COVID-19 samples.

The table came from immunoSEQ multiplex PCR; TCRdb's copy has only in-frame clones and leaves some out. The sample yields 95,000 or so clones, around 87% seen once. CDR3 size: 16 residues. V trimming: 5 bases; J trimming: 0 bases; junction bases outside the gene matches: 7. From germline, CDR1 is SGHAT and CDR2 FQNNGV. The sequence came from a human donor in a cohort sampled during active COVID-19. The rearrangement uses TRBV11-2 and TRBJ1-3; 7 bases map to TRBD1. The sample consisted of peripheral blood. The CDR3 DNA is TGTGCCAGCAGCACTTCCGGGACAGTCTCTGGAAACACCATATATTTT. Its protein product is CASSTSGTVSGNTIYF.